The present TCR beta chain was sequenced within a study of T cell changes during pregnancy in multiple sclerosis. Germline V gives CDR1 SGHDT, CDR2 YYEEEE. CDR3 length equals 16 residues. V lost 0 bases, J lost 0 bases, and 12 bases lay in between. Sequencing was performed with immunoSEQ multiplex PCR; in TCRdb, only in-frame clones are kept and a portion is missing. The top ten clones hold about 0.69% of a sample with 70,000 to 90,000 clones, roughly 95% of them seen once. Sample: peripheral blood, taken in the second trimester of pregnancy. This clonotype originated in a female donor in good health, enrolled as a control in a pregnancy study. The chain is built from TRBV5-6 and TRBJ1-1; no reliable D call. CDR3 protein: CASSLATAYMNTEAFF. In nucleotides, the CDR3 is TGTGCCAGCAGCTTGGCAACAGCCTACATGAACACTGAAGCTTTCTTT. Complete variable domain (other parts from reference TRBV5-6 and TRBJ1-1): DAGVTQSPTHLIKTRGQQVTLRCSPKSGHDTVSWYQQALGQGPQFIFQYYEEEERQRGNFPDRFSGHQFPNYSSELNVNALLLGDSALYLCASSLATAYMNTEAFFGQGTRLTVV.